Shown below are 25 T cell receptor beta chains from a single sample sequenced in a study of CD8+ T cells in alopecia areata. The authors extracted RNA and reverse transcribed it into cDNA as the sequencing template. Generated by immunoSEQ multiplex PCR, the TCRdb table keeps only in-frame clones and is missing some. Of about 210,000 clones listed, 30% to 40% are singletons. Specified treatment: oral pan-JAK inhibitor, 5-10 mg twice daily. This specimen consisted of CD4+ T cells sorted from blood, obtained between weeks 30 and 35, from a patient treated with tofacitinib. The receptors shown here come from a human donor with alopecia areata.

The DNA for the CDR3 is TGTGCCGGGACTTCGGGACAGGGGCACGAGCAGTACTTC. It encodes CAGTSGQGHEQYF. J is TRBJ2-7 and V is TRBV30; 10 nucleotides agree with TRBD1. After removal of 8 bases from V and 5 bases from J, the junction contained 9 bases not matched to a gene. This CDR3 contains 13 residues. Germline values: CDR1 GTSNPN, CDR2 SVGIG (reference sequence).

The chain links TRBV5-1 to TRBJ2-3; D unresolved. CDR3 length: 14 residues. From germline, CDR1 is SGHRS and CDR2 YFSETQ. V gave up 5 bases and J gave up 2 bases, with 12 bases separating them. CDR3 in DNA: TGCGCCAGCAGTTCATTAGGAGTCACAGATACGCAGTATTTT. Translating it yields CASSSLGVTDTQYF.

The chain joins TRBV30 to TRBJ2-7, with D perhaps matching TRBD1 (6 bases). Germline loops: CDR1 GTSNPN, CDR2 SVGIG (reference sequence). The CDR3 contains 13 residues. Trimming removed 5 bases at V and 5 bases at J, with 16 bases between. This chain's CDR3 is CAWRSGVLNEQYF. CDR3 DNA: TGTGCCTGGCGGTCAGGGGTACTTAACGAGCAGTACTTC. Combining the CDR3 with reference TRBV30 and TRBJ2-7 gives the whole variable domain SQTIHQWPATLVQPVGSPLSLECTVEGTSNPNLYWYRQAAGRGLQLLFYSVGIGQISSEVPQNLSASRPQDRQFILSSKKLLLSDSGFYLCAWRSGVLNEQYFGPGTRLTVT.

This clone has a handful of counts. The J gene is TRBJ1-2, the V gene TRBV7-2; 7 bases are a match to TRBD1. Germline V gene sequence: CDR1 SGHTA, CDR2 FQGNSA. CDR3 length: 14 residues. The ends lost 5 bases at V and 7 bases at J; junction bases unmatched: 10. The CDR3 region is CASSPRQGLGGYTF. The CDR3, as DNA: TGTGCCAGCAGCCCCCGACAGGGACTCGGTGGCTACACCTTC.

This clone was counted only a few times. The J gene is TRBJ1-4, the V gene TRBV7-9; D may be TRBD1 (6 bases). The CDR3 extends over 14 amino acids. The V end lost 5 bases, the J end lost 7 bases, and 14 bases lay between the germline ends. Looked up from germline, CDR1 is SEHNR and CDR2 is FQNEAQ (reference sequence). The CDR3 here is CASSPRGGGEKLFF. The CDR3 coding sequence is TGTGCCAGCAGCCCCAGAGGGGGGGGTGAAAAACTGTTTTTT.

The V call is TRBV30, the J call TRBJ1-1; TRBD1 is a possible D gene (6 bases). The V gene's germline CDR1 is GTSNPN and CDR2 SVGIG (reference sequence). Trimming cost V 0 bases and J 8 bases, with 13 bases left between them. The CDR3 has 13 amino acids. The DNA of the CDR3 is TGTGCCTGGAGTGTACAGGGTTCTGGGGAAGCTTTCTTT. It encodes CAWSVQGSGEAFF.

About this clone itself: The same CDR3 is also encoded by other DNA sequences in this sample. This chain uses TRBV30 with TRBJ2-3; D remains unclear. Germline V gives CDR1 GTSNPN, CDR2 SVGIG (reference sequence). The CDR3 is 10 residues long. V was cut by 5 bases and J by 5 bases, with 5 bases left in between. CDR3 DNA sequence: TGTGCCTGGGGACGAGATACGCAGTATTTT. Translation: CAWGRDTQYF.

This clone was observed a few times. This sequence joins TRBV6-5 and TRBJ2-2, with D hard to call. V lost 0 bases to trimming and J lost 7 bases, with 12 bases between them. The germline V gene encodes CDR1 MNHEY and CDR2 SVGAGI. The CDR3 totals 15 residues. This CDR3 is CASSYSSSGVGELFF. The CDR3 bases are TGTGCCAGCAGTTACTCCAGCTCTGGGGTCGGGGAGCTGTTTTTT.

This clone has more than one count but fewer than ten. V gene TRBV7-9 combines with J gene TRBJ1-3; no definite D call. This CDR3 is built from 11 residues. CDR1 is SEHNR and CDR2 is FQNEAQ in the germline V gene (reference sequence). V was clipped by 5 bases and J by 10 bases, with 9 bases between them. In DNA, the CDR3 is TGTGCCAGCAGCCCACCCGAGACCATATATTTT. Amino acid sequence: CASSPPETIYF.

This clone was recorded a few times. The V call is TRBV30, the J call TRBJ2-1, with D hard to call. The germline CDR1 and CDR2 sequences are GTSNPN and SVGIG (reference sequence). The germline V and J ends were trimmed by 2 bases and 5 bases, with 7 bases remaining between them. This CDR3 spans 12 amino acids. CDR3 in DNA: TGTGCCTGGAGTCCCCTCAACAATGAGCAGTTCTTC. Translated, it gives CAWSPLNNEQFF.

J is TRBJ1-1 and V is TRBV7-9, with no clear D. The CDR3 is 15 amino acids. The V gene lost 5 bases and the J gene lost 0 bases, with 13 bases spanning the gap. CDR1 and CDR2 from the germline V gene are SEHNR and FQNEAQ (reference sequence). The chain's CDR3 is CASSPARSMNTEAFF. CDR3 sequence (DNA): TGTGCCAGCAGCCCAGCTAGGTCGATGAACACTGAAGCTTTCTTT.

This clone was counted only a few times. The chain combines TRBV11-3 with TRBJ2-1; D gene unclear. Trimming pared 1 base from V and 6 bases from J, leaving 13 bases between. This CDR3 comprises 15 residues. From germline, CDR1 is SGHNT and CDR2 YENEEA. The CDR3 loop reads CASSLGGSGVNEQFF. CDR3 DNA sequence: TGTGCCAGCAGCTTAGGGGGATCTGGGGTCAATGAGCAGTTCTTC.

Comment on this clone: Other DNA sequences within the sample encode an identical CDR3. The genes are TRBV6-5 and TRBJ1-6; no firm D call. The CDR3 covers 16 residues. Germline CDR1 and CDR2: MNHEY and SVGAGI. With 0 bases removed from V and 5 bases from J, the gap between germline ends came to 11 bases. The CDR3 protein is CASSYSGRVDNSPLHF. CDR3 nucleotides: TGTGCCAGCAGTTACTCGGGTCGGGTAGATAATTCACCCCTCCACTTT.

This clone was detected only once. The J gene is TRBJ2-7, the V gene TRBV2; TRBD2 matches at 13 bases. The CDR3 sequence is 15 residues long. With V trimmed by 4 bases and J by 6 bases, 6 bases remained unmatched. The germline gives CDR1 SNHLY, CDR2 FYNNEI. CDR3 DNA sequence: TGTGCCAGCAGTGCGGAAGGACTAGCGGGAGTCGAGCAGTACTTC. It specifies CASSAEGLAGVEQYF.

This clone came up a few times. The J gene is TRBJ2-4, the V gene TRBV30; weak D call: TRBD1 (5 bases). CDR3 length equals 17 residues. Deletions cut 2 bases from V and 4 bases from J, with 21 bases between. Germline V gene sequence: CDR1 GTSNPN, CDR2 SVGIG (reference sequence). This CDR3 is CAWSPGGAGYLKNIQYF. CDR3 nucleotides: TGTGCCTGGAGTCCGGGTGGGGCAGGGTATTTGAAAAACATTCAGTACTTC.

This clone was counted between two and nine times. The chain carries TRBV2 and TRBJ2-2; maybe TRBD1 (5 bases). The V and J ends lost 3 bases and 7 bases respectively, with 9 bases between them. This CDR3 has 13 amino acids. From germline, CDR1 is SNHLY and CDR2 FYNNEI. Written as DNA, the CDR3 is TGTGCCAGCAGTGATGAAAGGGGCGGGGAGCTGTTTTTT. Its translation: CASSDERGGELFF.

This chain uses TRBV4-1 with TRBJ2-7, with D perhaps assigned TRBD1 or TRBD2 (7 bases each). The ends were cut back, 4 bases at V and 5 bases at J, with 18 bases in the middle. Germline CDR1 and CDR2: MGHRA and YSYEKL. The CDR3 is 15 amino acids. As DNA, the CDR3 is TGCGCCAGCAGCCCTGGGAGGGGGCGCGACCACGAGCAGTACTTC. It yields the protein CASSPGRGRDHEQYF.

The table lists this clone with a few counts. V usage is TRBV6-1 and J usage is TRBJ2-3; no clear D gene. The CDR3 totals 15 residues. In germline, CDR1 is MNHNS, CDR2 SASEGT. The ends were cut back, 4 bases at V and 2 bases at J, with 13 bases in the middle. The CDR3 coding sequence is TGTGCCAGCAGTGCCAAGTCGAGACTCACAGATACGCAGTATTTT. Amino acids: CASSAKSRLTDTQYF.

This clone was counted a few times. The chain couples TRBV25-1 to TRBJ2-7, with D possibly matching TRBD1 (5 bases). Germline CDR1 reads MGHDK; CDR2 reads SYGVNS. The V end was cut by 5 bases, the J end by 4 bases, with 9 bases between. The CDR3 is 12 residues long. CDR3 residues: CASSPQGYEQYF. The CDR3 nucleotides are TGTGCCAGCAGTCCGCAGGGTTACGAGCAGTACTTC.

The V and J genes are TRBV7-9 and TRBJ2-1; D remains unclear. Trimming removed 2 bases from V and 6 bases from J, with 11 bases in between. The length of the CDR3 is 14 residues. Germline CDR1 and CDR2: SEHNR and FQNEAQ (reference sequence). CDR3 region: CASSLLGLANEQFF. For the CDR3, the DNA is TGTGCCAGCAGCTTACTAGGGTTGGCCAATGAGCAGTTCTTC.

This clone was picked up a small number of times. The J gene is TRBJ2-1, the V gene TRBV7-9; TRBD2 agrees at 9 bases. Losses at the gene ends were 1 base for V and 6 bases for J; bases not matched to a gene: 4. In germline, CDR1 is SEHNR, CDR2 FQNEAQ (reference sequence). The CDR3 totals 15 residues. The DNA for the CDR3 is TGTGCCAGCAGCTTAGACGGGACTAGCCGCAATGAGCAGTTCTTC. Translating gives CASSLDGTSRNEQFF.

The sample holds one count of this clone. This rearrangement joins TRBV30 to TRBJ1-2; 7 bases line up with TRBD1. The CDR3 is made up of 16 amino acids. Germline CDR1 and CDR2: GTSNPN and SVGIG (reference sequence). V shed 3 bases, J shed 4 bases, and the junction held 14 bases outside the gene matches. The CDR3: CAWSAQSGTVGYGYTF. CDR3 bases: TGTGCCTGGAGCGCACAATCCGGGACAGTGGGCTATGGCTACACCTTC.

In its sample, this clone was seen a few times. This chain connects TRBV16 to TRBJ1-4; the D is unclear. The length of the CDR3 is 15 residues. The germline gives CDR1 KGHSY, CDR2 FQNENV. Trimming pared 4 bases from V and 3 bases from J, leaving 12 bases between. CDR3: CASSLYSASNEKLFF. CDR3 DNA sequence: TGTGCCAGCAGCCTATACAGCGCCTCTAATGAAAAACTGTTTTTT.

The V and J genes are TRBV6-1 and TRBJ2-1; TRBD1 or TRBD2 may be the D gene (7 bases each). With 1 base removed from V and 7 bases from J, the gap between germline ends came to 17 bases. This CDR3 spans 16 amino acids. Germline-derived CDR1 and CDR2 are MNHNS and SASEGT. CDR3 loop: CASSEEGRGRQNEQFF. CDR3 in DNA: TGTGCCAGCAGTGAAGAAGGGAGGGGGCGTCAAAATGAGCAGTTCTTC.

Details on this clone: A far larger clone is a single base away, which makes a read error likely. The chain combines TRBV4-2 with TRBJ2-3, with TRBD1 matching 7 bases. Trimming cost V 0 bases and J 8 bases; bases outside gene matches: 14. This CDR3 is 17 amino acids long. Germline-derived CDR1 and CDR2 are LGHNA and YNFKEQ. In DNA form, the CDR3 reads TGTGCCAGCAGCCAAGAAAGGACCAAGGGGGCGCATGGTACGCAGTATTTT. Translating gives CASSQERTKGAHGTQYF.